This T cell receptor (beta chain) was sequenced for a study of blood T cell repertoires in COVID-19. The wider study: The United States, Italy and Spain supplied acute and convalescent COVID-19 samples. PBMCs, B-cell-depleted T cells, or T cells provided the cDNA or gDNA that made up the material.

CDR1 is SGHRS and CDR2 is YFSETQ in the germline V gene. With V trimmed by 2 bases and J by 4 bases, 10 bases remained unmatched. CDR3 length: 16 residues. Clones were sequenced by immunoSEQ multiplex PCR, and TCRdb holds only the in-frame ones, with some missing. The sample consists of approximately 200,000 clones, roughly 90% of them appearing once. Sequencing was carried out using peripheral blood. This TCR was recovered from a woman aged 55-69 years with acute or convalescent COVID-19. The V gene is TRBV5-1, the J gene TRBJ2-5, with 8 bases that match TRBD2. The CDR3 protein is CASSFVGTSGRETQYF. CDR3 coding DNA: TGCGCCAGCAGCTTCGTTGGGACTAGTGGTCGAGAGACCCAGTACTTC.